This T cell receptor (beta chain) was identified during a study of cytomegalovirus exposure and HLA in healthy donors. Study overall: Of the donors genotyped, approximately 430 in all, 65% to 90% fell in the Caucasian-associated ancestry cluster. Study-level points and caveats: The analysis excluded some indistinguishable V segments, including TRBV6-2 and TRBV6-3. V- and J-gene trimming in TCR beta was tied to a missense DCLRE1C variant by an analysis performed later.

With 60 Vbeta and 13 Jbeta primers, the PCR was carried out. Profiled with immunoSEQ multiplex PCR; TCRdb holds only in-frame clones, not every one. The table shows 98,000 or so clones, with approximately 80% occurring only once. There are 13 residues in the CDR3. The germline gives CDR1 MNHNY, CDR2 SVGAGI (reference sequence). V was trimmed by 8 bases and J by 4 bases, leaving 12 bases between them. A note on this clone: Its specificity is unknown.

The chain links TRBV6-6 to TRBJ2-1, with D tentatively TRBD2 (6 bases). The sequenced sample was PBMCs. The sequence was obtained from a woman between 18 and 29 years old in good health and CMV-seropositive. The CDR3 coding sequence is TGTGCCAGCTCGAGGGACTTTTACAATGAGCAGTTCTTC. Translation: CASSRDFYNEQFF.